Reported below is one T cell receptor (beta chain). The data were taken from a study of blood T cell repertoires in COVID-19. On the study more broadly: PBMCs, B-cell-depleted T cells, or T cells were the source of the cDNA or gDNA that made up the material.

Authors' data handling: By means of reference gene primer amplification, nucleated cell counts were estimated. Clones were sequenced by immunoSEQ multiplex PCR, and TCRdb holds only the in-frame ones, with some missing. V and J calls and clone size are as listed in that table; D and trimming were resolved from the DNA. This table holds about 200,000 clones, more than 70% found once. The CDR3 loop spans 16 amino acids. V was shortened by 6 bases and J by 2 bases, with 20 bases between the two germline ends. Per germline, CDR1 KGHSH and CDR2 LQKENI. Sequencing was done on a sample of peripheral blood. This receptor was taken from a man in his forties or fifties with active or convalescent COVID-19. The chain is built from TRBV18 and TRBJ2-7; TRBD2 might be the D (7 bases). CDR3 protein: CASSEGGGGLPYEQYF. CDR3 DNA sequence: TGTGCCAGCTCCGAGGGGGGGGGAGGACTCCCCTACGAGCAGTACTTC.